The clone carrying this TCR beta chain was counted a few times. What it binds is not known. Expressed TCRB transcripts got sequenced, as all isolated RNA was reverse transcribed. Regulatory, naive and central memory T cell samples averaged approximately 3.3 million reads. The protocol was immunoSEQ multiplex PCR, while the TCRdb copy is restricted to in-frame clones and leaves out a portion. This table has 250,000 to 300,000 clones, roughly 8% appearing once. The data are from a study of beta chain features in type 1 diabetes. Study results and caveats: The VDJ junctions of type 1 diabetes patients carried fewer insertions and more deletions. A potential PCR bias toward shorter templates would be equal in patient and control samples.

V dropped 4 bases and J dropped 7; count of bases not matched to a gene: 2. Looked up from germline, CDR1 is SGHTA and CDR2 is FQGNSA. This CDR3 spans 14 amino acids. Sequencing used central memory CD4+ T cells from blood. The chain carries TRBV7-2 and TRBJ1-6; 9 bases agree with TRBD1. This receptor was identified in a woman aged 18-29 years in good health. This CDR3 is CASSSGTGNSPLHF. CDR3 sequence (DNA): TGTGCCAGCAGCTCAGGGACAGGGAATTCACCCCTCCACTTT.